These 20 T cell receptor beta chains were all obtained from the same sample, sequenced in a study of blood T cell repertoires in COVID-19. Assay used: immunoSEQ multiplex PCR; TCRdb lists only in-frame clones, some missing. Of more than 100,000 clones in the sample, roughly nine tenths were seen once. The sequencing input was peripheral blood. The receptors derive from a human donor in a cohort sampled during active COVID-19.

The gene calls are TRBV5-1 and TRBJ1-2; a weak D match, TRBD1 (6 bases). From germline, CDR1 is SGHRS and CDR2 YFSETQ. Trimming left V 4 bases short and J 5 bases short, with 12 bases between. The CDR3 runs 13 residues. This CDR3 reads CASSLGQIYGYTF. CDR3 DNA sequence: TGCGCCAGCAGCCTCGGACAGATATATGGCTACACCTTC.

The genes are TRBV3-1 (or the pseudogene TRBV3-2) and TRBJ2-7, with TRBD2 matching 9 bases. The trim removed 3 bases at V and 3 bases at J, leaving 6 bases unmatched. Germline values: CDR1 LGHDT, CDR2 YNNKEL (reference sequence). The CDR3 runs 15 residues. The CDR3 nucleotides read TGTGCCAGCAGCCAGGGGACTAGCAGCGTCTACGAGCAGTACTTC. It yields the protein CASSQGTSSVYEQYF.

This clone was counted a few times. V gene TRBV7-6 combines with J gene TRBJ1-5; D uncertain. The CDR3 loop spans 15 amino acids. Germline CDR1 reads SGHVS; CDR2 reads FNYEAQ. The V and J ends lost 1 base and 5 bases respectively, with 12 bases between them. The CDR3: CASSLGLAGDQPQHF. Written as DNA, the CDR3 is TGTGCCAGCAGCTTAGGCCTGGCCGGAGATCAGCCCCAGCATTTT. Variable domain in full (rest from reference TRBV7-6 and TRBJ1-5): GAGVSQSPRYKVTKRGQDVALRCDPISGHVSLYWYRQALGQGPEFLTYFNYEAQQDKSGLPNDRFSAERPEGSISTLTIQRTEQRDSAMYRCASSLGLAGDQPQHFGDGTRLSIL.

The CDR3 protein is CASSMTGTVYEQYF. CDR3 DNA sequence: TGTGCCAGCAGCATGACCGGGACAGTCTACGAGCAGTACTTC. The rearrangement joins TRBV7-9 to TRBJ2-7, with 7 bases matching TRBD1. This CDR3 region has 14 residues. Germline V gene sequence: CDR1 SEHNR, CDR2 FQNEAQ (reference sequence). Trimming took 5 bases from V and 3 from J; bases not matched to a gene: 7.

The chain employs TRBV10-3 and TRBJ2-3; 7 bases are a match to TRBD1. J was trimmed by 0 bases and V by 7 bases; bases with no gene match: 7. CDR1 is ENHRY, CDR2 SYGVKD, per germline. The CDR3 loop spans 15 amino acids. The chain's CDR3 is CAITDDRASTDTQYF. The CDR3 DNA follows: TGTGCCATCACTGATGACAGGGCTAGCACAGATACGCAGTATTTT.

The chain uses TRBV6-6 and TRBJ1-2; the match to TRBD1 covers 7 bases. V was pared by 6 bases and J by 5 bases, with 12 bases of the junction left unmatched. Germline CDR1 reads MNHNY; CDR2 reads SVGAGI (reference sequence). The CDR3 covers 15 residues. CDR3 loop: CASRPGTDKPYGYTF. The DNA of the CDR3 is TGTGCCAGCAGACCCGGGACAGATAAACCTTATGGCTACACCTTC.

This chain links TRBV5-1 with TRBJ2-7, with a weak D call TRBD2 (5 bases). There are 15 residues in the CDR3. The V end was cut by 1 base, the J end by 3 bases, with 14 bases between. The germline gives CDR1 SGHRS, CDR2 YFSETQ. As DNA, the CDR3 is TGCGCCAGCAGCTTGACACCCTCGACTAACTACGAGCAGTACTTC. Its protein is CASSLTPSTNYEQYF. The variable domain in full, with the rest retrieved from reference TRBV5-1 and TRBJ2-7, is KAGVTQTPRYLIKTRGQQVTLSCSPISGHRSVSWYQQTPGQGLQFLFEYFSETQRNKGNFPGRFSGRQFSNSRSEMNVSTLELGDSALYLCASSLTPSTNYEQYFGPGTRLTVT.

As to this clone: Other DNA sequences in the same sample also yield this CDR3. The chain links TRBV28 to TRBJ2-7; 7 positions agree with TRBD2. Germline V gene lookup returns CDR1 MDHEN and CDR2 SYDVKM. CDR3 length: 12 amino acids. J gave up 4 bases and V 6 bases, and 3 bases lay outside the gene matches. The CDR3 sequence is CASSLGGYEQYF. CDR3 nucleotide sequence: TGTGCCAGCAGCCTGGGGGGGTACGAGCAGTACTTC.

The V and J genes are TRBV4-1 and TRBJ1-5, with 10 bases aligning to TRBD1. Unmatched junction bases numbered 8, after V lost 3 bases and J lost 9 bases. Germline loops: CDR1 MGHRA, CDR2 YSYEKL. This CDR3 has 15 amino acids. CDR3 sequence (DNA): TGCGCCAGCAGCCACGGACAGGGGGGACTGGGGCCCCAGCATTTT. As protein: CASSHGQGGLGPQHF.

This chain uses TRBV7-8 with TRBJ1-5, with D possibly TRBD1 on 5 matching bases. With 4 bases removed from V and 4 bases from J, the gap between germline ends came to 14 bases. Looked up from germline, CDR1 is SGHVS and CDR2 is FQNEAQ. The CDR3 has 15 residues. In DNA form, the CDR3 reads TGTGCCAGCAGCTCTGGGGGGATACGTAATCAGCCCCAGCATTTT. Protein sequence: CASSSGGIRNQPQHF.

The CDR3 reads CASSVAPGQGAYEQYF. CDR3 DNA sequence: TGTGCCAGCAGCGTAGCCCCGGGACAGGGGGCATACGAGCAGTACTTC. The chain carries TRBV9 and TRBJ2-7; TRBD1 matches at 12 bases. The V segment lost 0 bases and the J segment 4 bases; nucleotides outside the gene matches: 5. CDR3 size: 16 residues. Per germline, CDR1 SGDLS and CDR2 YYNGEE.

This clone was counted at least ten times. This chain connects TRBV9 to TRBJ2-1; weak D call: TRBD1 (5 bases). CDR3 length equals 13 residues. The germline gives CDR1 SGDLS, CDR2 YYNGEE. The ends were cut back, 0 bases at V and 7 bases at J, with 8 bases in the middle. For the CDR3, the DNA is TGTGCCAGCAGCGTAGGTCCAGGGAATGAGCAGTTCTTC. It translates to CASSVGPGNEQFF.

The chain employs TRBV28 and TRBJ1-4; 9 nucleotides align to TRBD1. From germline, CDR1 is MDHEN and CDR2 SYDVKM. The CDR3 contains 16 residues. Trimming at V came to 4 bases and at J to 5 bases, leaving 8 bases not matched to a gene. The DNA of the CDR3 is TGTGCCAGCAGTTCTACGCCCGGGACAGGGAATGAAAAACTGTTTTTT. Translated: CASSSTPGTGNEKLFF.

The chain carries TRBV19 and TRBJ1-6; D is possibly TRBD1 (6 bases). The germline V and J ends were trimmed by 3 bases and 9 bases, with 18 bases remaining between them. Germline CDR1 LNHDA, CDR2 SQIVND (reference sequence). The CDR3 sequence is 16 residues long. CDR3 DNA: TGTGCCAGTAGTATTGGTACCTCAGGGGCAGGTTCACCCCTCCACTTT. The encoded protein is CASSIGTSGAGSPLHF. The variable domain in full, completed from reference TRBV19 and TRBJ1-6, reads DGGITQSPKYLFRKEGQNVTLSCEQNLNHDAMYWYRQDPGQGLRLIYYSQIVNDFQKGDIAEGYSVSREKKESFPLTVTSAQKNPTAFYLCASSIGTSGAGSPLHFGNGTRLTVT.

The J gene is TRBJ2-3, the V gene TRBV28; 7 bases fit TRBD2. Losses at the gene ends were 5 bases for V and 3 bases for J; bases not matched to a gene: 2. The CDR3 runs to 13 residues. The germline CDR1 and CDR2 sequences are MDHEN and SYDVKM. In nucleotides, the CDR3 is TGTGCCAGCAGTCGGGGACTAACAGATACGCAGTATTTT. Its translation: CASSRGLTDTQYF. The complete variable domain, with remaining parts taken from reference TRBV28 and TRBJ2-3, reads DVKVTQSSRYLVKRTGEKVFLECVQDMDHENMFWYRQDPGLGLRLIYFSYDVKMKEKGDIPEGYSVSREKKERFSLILESASTNQTSMYLCASSRGLTDTQYFGPGTRLTVL.

J is TRBJ2-1 and V is TRBV2, with 9 bases identical to TRBD1. The CDR3 contains 15 residues. The V and J ends lost 4 bases and 6 bases, in that order; junction bases with no gene match: 7. Germline loops: CDR1 SNHLY, CDR2 FYNNEI. CDR3 loop: CASSVGQGVGNEQFF. CDR3 sequence (DNA): TGTGCCAGCAGTGTGGGACAGGGAGTGGGCAATGAGCAGTTCTTC.

The chain recombines TRBV11-3 with TRBJ2-1; TRBD2 agrees at 10 bases. This CDR3 region has 17 residues. V gave up 3 bases and J gave up 4 bases; unmatched junction bases: 9. Germline-derived CDR1 and CDR2 are SGHNT and YENEEA. The CDR3 region has the DNA TGTGCCAGCAGCTTGGGGGGAGTAGCGGGAGGTTACAATGAGCAGTTCTTC. Protein sequence: CASSLGGVAGGYNEQFF.

The chain has TRBV5-8 and TRBJ1-1; 9 bases are shared with TRBD1. Per germline, CDR1 SGHTS and CDR2 YDEGEE. After removal of 2 bases from V and 4 bases from J, the junction contained 9 bases not matched to a gene. The CDR3 is made up of 16 amino acids. The CDR3 nucleotides are TGTGCCAGCAGCTTCCGGGACAGGGTACGGTCCACTGAAGCTTTCTTT. This sequence encodes CASSFRDRVRSTEAFF.

This clone was seen only once. The V and J genes are TRBV9 and TRBJ2-1, with no clear D. The V and J ends lost 0 bases and 10 bases respectively, with 11 bases between them. The length of the CDR3 is 13 residues. Germline lookup yields CDR1 SGDLS and CDR2 YYNGEE. Written as DNA, the CDR3 is TGTGCCAGCAGCGTAGACCCGGTACGCGAGCAGTTCTTC. Translating it yields CASSVDPVREQFF.

V is TRBV10-3 and J is TRBJ2-2, with D hard to call. CDR3 length: 14 residues. V shed 0 bases and J shed 6 bases, with 8 bases lying between them. Germline values: CDR1 ENHRY, CDR2 SYGVKD. The CDR3 nucleotides read TGTGCCATCAGTGAGTCGACCGAGGCCGGGGAGCTGTTTTTT. Protein sequence: CAISESTEAGELFF.